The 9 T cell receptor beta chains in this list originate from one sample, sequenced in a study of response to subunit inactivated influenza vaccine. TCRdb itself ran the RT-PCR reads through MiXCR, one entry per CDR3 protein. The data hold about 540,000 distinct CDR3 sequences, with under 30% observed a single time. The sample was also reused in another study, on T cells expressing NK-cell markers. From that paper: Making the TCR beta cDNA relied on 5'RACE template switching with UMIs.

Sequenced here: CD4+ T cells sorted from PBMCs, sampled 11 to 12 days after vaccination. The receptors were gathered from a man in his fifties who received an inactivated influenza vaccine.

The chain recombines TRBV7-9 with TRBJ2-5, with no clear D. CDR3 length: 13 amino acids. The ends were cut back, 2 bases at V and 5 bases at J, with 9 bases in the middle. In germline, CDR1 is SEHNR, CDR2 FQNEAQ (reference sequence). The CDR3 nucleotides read TGTGCCAGCAGCTTACACGCGCGGGAGACCCAGTACTTC. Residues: CASSLHARETQYF.

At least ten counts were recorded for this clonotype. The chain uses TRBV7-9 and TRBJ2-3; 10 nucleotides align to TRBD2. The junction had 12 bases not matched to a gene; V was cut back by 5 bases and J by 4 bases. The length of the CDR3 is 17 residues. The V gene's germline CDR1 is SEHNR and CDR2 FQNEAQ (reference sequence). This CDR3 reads CASSPRGKRGGPDTQYF. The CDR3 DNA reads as TGTGCCAGCAGCCCCAGAGGGAAGCGGGGGGGACCAGATACGCAGTATTTT.

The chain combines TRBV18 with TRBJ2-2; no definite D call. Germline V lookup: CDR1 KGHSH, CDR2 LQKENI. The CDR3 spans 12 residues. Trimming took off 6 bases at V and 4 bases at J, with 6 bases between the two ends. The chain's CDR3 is CASSPATGELFF. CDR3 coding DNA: TGTGCCAGCTCTCCTGCCACCGGGGAGCTGTTTTTT.

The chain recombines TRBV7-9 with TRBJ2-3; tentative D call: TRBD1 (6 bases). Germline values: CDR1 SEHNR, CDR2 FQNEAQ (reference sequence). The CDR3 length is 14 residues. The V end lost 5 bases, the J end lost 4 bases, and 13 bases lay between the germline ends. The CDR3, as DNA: TGTGCCAGCAGCCGGAGTCAGGGGTCAGATACGCAGTATTTT. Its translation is CASSRSQGSDTQYF.

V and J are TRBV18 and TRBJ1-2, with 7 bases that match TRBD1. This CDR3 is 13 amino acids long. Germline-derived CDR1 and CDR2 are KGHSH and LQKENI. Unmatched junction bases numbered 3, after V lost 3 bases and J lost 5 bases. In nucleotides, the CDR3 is TGTGCCAGCTCACCGGGACAGCTTTATGGCTACACCTTC. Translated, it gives CASSPGQLYGYTF.

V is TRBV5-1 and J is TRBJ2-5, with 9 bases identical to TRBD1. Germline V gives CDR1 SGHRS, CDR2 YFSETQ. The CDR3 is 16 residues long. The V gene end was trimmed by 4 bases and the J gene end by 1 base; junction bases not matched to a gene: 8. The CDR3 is CASSRTGTGFQETQYF. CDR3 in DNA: TGCGCCAGCAGCCGAACCGGGACAGGGTTCCAAGAGACCCAGTACTTC.

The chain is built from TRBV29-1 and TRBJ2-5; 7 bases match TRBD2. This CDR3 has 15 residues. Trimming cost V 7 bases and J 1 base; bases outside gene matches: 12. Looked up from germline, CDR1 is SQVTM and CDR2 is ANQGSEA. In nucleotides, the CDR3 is TGCAGCGCTAGTAGCAGCGGGGCCCGCCAAGAGACCCAGTACTTC. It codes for CSASSSGARQETQYF.

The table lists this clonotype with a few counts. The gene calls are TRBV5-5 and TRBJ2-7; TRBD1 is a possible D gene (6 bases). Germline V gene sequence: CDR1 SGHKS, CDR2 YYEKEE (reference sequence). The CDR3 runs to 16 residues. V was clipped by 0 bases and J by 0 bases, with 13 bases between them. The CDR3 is CASSLAGQGLSYEQYF. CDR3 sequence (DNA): TGTGCCAGCAGCTTGGCTGGTCAGGGGCTCTCCTACGAGCAGTACTTC.

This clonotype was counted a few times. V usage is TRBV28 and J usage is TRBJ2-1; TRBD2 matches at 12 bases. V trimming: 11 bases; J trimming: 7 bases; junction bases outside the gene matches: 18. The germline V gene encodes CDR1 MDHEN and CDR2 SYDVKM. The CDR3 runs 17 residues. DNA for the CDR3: TGTGCCTCGCCCCCTTGGACTAGCGGGGCCGAAAGGAATGAGCAGTTCTTC. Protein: CASPPWTSGAERNEQFF. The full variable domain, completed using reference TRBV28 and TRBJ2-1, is DVKVTQSSRYLVKRTGEKVFLECVQDMDHENMFWYRQDPGLGLRLIYFSYDVKMKEKGDIPEGYSVSREKKERFSLILESASTNQTSMYLCASPPWTSGAERNEQFFGPGTRLTVL.